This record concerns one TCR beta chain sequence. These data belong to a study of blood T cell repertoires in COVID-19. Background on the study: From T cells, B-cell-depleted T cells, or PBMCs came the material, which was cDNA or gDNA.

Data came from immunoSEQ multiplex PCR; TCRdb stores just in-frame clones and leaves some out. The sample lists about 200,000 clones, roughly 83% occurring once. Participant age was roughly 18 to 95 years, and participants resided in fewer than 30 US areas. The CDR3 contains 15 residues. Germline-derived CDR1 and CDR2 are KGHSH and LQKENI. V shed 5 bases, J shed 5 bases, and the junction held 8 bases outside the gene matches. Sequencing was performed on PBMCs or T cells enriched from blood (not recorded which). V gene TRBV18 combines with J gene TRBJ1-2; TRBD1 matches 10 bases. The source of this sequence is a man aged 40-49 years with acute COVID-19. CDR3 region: CASSATGGVPYGYTF. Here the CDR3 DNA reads TGTGCCAGCTCAGCGACAGGGGGCGTACCATATGGCTACACCTTC.